This entry lists 26 T cell receptor beta chains sequenced from one sample in a study of blood T cell repertoires in COVID-19. Some clones are missing from TCRdb's copy, which holds only in-frame ones; the method was immunoSEQ multiplex PCR. Of approximately 89,000 clones listed, under 85% were seen once; the top ten hold roughly 24%. What was sequenced was peripheral blood. The receptor set was obtained from a man in his 70s with acute or convalescent COVID-19.

The J gene is TRBJ1-1, the V gene TRBV4-2; no clear D gene. V was trimmed by 1 base and J by 2 bases, leaving 8 bases between them. Germline V gives CDR1 LGHNA, CDR2 YNFKEQ. The CDR3 extends over 14 amino acids. CDR3 protein: CASSQVPGNTEAFF. The CDR3 DNA is TGTGCCAGCAGCCAAGTCCCAGGAAACACTGAAGCTTTCTTT.

The rearrangement joins TRBV9 to TRBJ2-4; 10 positions agree with TRBD1. Losses at the gene ends were 0 bases for V and 11 bases for J; bases not matched to a gene: 5. Germline V gene lookup returns CDR1 SGDLS and CDR2 YYNGEE. The CDR3 spans 14 residues. CDR3 coding DNA: TGTGCCAGCAGCGTAGGTGACAGGGGGCCTGTTCAGTACTTC. This encodes CASSVGDRGPVQYF.

The V call is TRBV5-1, the J call TRBJ2-6, with TRBD1 matching 8 bases. With 4 bases clipped from V and 0 bases from J, the junction kept 9 bases outside the gene matches. The CDR3 contains 18 residues. Germline V gene lookup returns CDR1 SGHRS and CDR2 YFSETQ. The CDR3 reads CASSLGETGASGANVLTF. Here the CDR3 DNA reads TGCGCCAGCAGCCTGGGGGAGACAGGGGCCTCTGGGGCCAACGTCCTGACTTTC.

The rearrangement links TRBV6-5 to TRBJ2-5; D is uncertain. V dropped 5 bases and J dropped 1 base, with 8 bases sitting between them. CDR1 is MNHEY, CDR2 SVGAGI, per germline. The CDR3 spans 13 residues. The CDR3 spells CASSTPGQETQYF. The DNA of the CDR3 is TGTGCCAGCAGTACCCCGGGCCAAGAGACCCAGTACTTC.

This chain joins TRBV28 and TRBJ1-4, with a possible D match to TRBD1 (6 bases). CDR1 MDHEN and CDR2 SYDVKM come from the germline V gene. V was shortened by 4 bases and J by 7 bases, with 19 bases between the two germline ends. The CDR3 sequence is 16 residues long. CDR3 nucleotide sequence: TGTGCCAGCAGTTCATCCTCAGGGGCCCGGGGTGAAAAACTGTTTTTT. This translates into CASSSSSGARGEKLFF.

V gene TRBV10-3 combines with J gene TRBJ1-5; TRBD1 matches 7 bases. The germline CDR1 and CDR2 sequences are ENHRY and SYGVKD. With 1 base clipped from V and 6 bases from J, the junction kept 6 bases outside the gene matches. The CDR3 length is 15 residues. In DNA, the CDR3 is TGTGCCATCAGTGAGTTCGACAGGGAGGCTCAGCCCCAGCATTTT. Its protein is CAISEFDREAQPQHF.

The genes are TRBV11-2 and TRBJ2-3; 7 nucleotides line up with TRBD1. The germline CDR1 and CDR2 sequences are SGHAT and FQNNGV. The trim removed 0 bases at V and 2 bases at J, leaving 2 bases unmatched. The CDR3 contains 15 residues. This chain's CDR3 is CASSLDRGITDTQYF. CDR3 sequence (DNA): TGTGCCAGCAGCTTAGACAGGGGGATCACAGATACGCAGTATTTT.

The chain employs TRBV2 and TRBJ2-2, with D perhaps matching TRBD1 (5 bases). This CDR3 is built from 14 residues. Trimming took off 7 bases at V and 9 bases at J, with 18 bases between the two ends. From germline, CDR1 is SNHLY and CDR2 FYNNEI. CDR3 in DNA: TGTGCCAGCATACCAGCGTGGGGCAAATGGGAGCTGTTTTTT. Translation: CASIPAWGKWELFF.

The V and J genes are TRBV7-2 and TRBJ2-2, with 8 bases matching TRBD1. The J segment lost 7 bases and the V segment lost 5 bases, leaving 6 bases of the junction unmatched. Per the germline V gene, CDR1 is SGHTA and CDR2 is FQGNSA. This CDR3 is built from 14 residues. This CDR3 reads CASSLGQGIGELFF. CDR3 DNA sequence: TGTGCCAGCAGCCTCGGACAGGGCATCGGGGAGCTGTTTTTT.

The chain carries TRBV29-1 and TRBJ2-7; 11 nucleotides line up with TRBD2. Per the germline V gene, CDR1 is SQVTM and CDR2 is ANQGSEA. This CDR3 comprises 12 residues. The V and J ends lost 6 bases and 4 bases, in that order; junction bases with no gene match: 2. In nucleotides, the CDR3 is TGCAGCGTGGGGACTAGCGGTTACGAGCAGTACTTC. This encodes CSVGTSGYEQYF.

This chain connects TRBV18 to TRBJ1-5, with a possible D match to TRBD1 (5 bases). The V gene's germline CDR1 is KGHSH and CDR2 LQKENI. CDR3 length equals 14 residues. Trimming shortened V by 3 bases and J by 6 bases, and 12 bases separated the two germline ends. CDR3 sequence (DNA): TGTGCCAGCTCACCTGGGCAGGGAAGTCAGCCCCAGCATTTT. Protein: CASSPGQGSQPQHF.

This chain joins TRBV6-2 or TRBV6-3 and TRBJ2-7; perhaps TRBD2 as D (5 bases). In germline, CDR1 is MNHEY, CDR2 SVGEGT. This CDR3 comprises 14 residues. Trimming removed 2 bases from V and 4 bases from J, with 12 bases in between. This chain's CDR3 is CASSYRGWEYEQYF. In DNA form, the CDR3 reads TGTGCCAGCAGTTACCGGGGATGGGAGTACGAGCAGTACTTC.

This CDR3 is CASSLDRVYGYTF. In DNA form, the CDR3 reads TGTGCCAGCAGTTTAGACAGGGTCTATGGCTACACCTTC. The chain has TRBV27 and TRBJ1-2, with TRBD1 identical over 7 bases. The CDR3 is 13 amino acids. The V gene end was trimmed by 2 bases and the J gene end by 4 bases; junction bases not matched to a gene: 1. The germline gives CDR1 MNHEY, CDR2 SMNVEV (reference sequence).

This clone was observed a handful of times. The chain carries TRBV28 and TRBJ2-7; 7 bases fit TRBD1. V was clipped by 2 bases and J by 1 base; unmatched bases: 14. Germline lookup yields CDR1 MDHEN and CDR2 SYDVKM. The CDR3 covers 18 residues. The CDR3, as DNA: TGTGCCAGCAGTTTACCCGGACAGGCCGATATACCTTCCTACGAGCAGTACTTC. It is translated as CASSLPGQADIPSYEQYF. Together with reference TRBV28 and TRBJ2-7, the CDR3 gives the full variable domain: DVKVTQSSRYLVKRTGEKVFLECVQDMDHENMFWYRQDPGLGLRLIYFSYDVKMKEKGDIPEGYSVSREKKERFSLILESASTNQTSMYLCASSLPGQADIPSYEQYFGPGTRLTVT.

The chain is built from TRBV6-6 and TRBJ2-7, with D hard to call. The CDR3 spans 14 residues. Germline V lookup: CDR1 MNHNY, CDR2 SVGAGI (reference sequence). The germline V and J ends were trimmed by 1 base and 3 bases, with 10 bases remaining between them. This CDR3 reads CASSYYPFGYEQYF. DNA of the CDR3: TGTGCCAGCAGTTACTATCCCTTCGGCTACGAGCAGTACTTC.

The chain joins TRBV7-2 to TRBJ2-1, with D uncertain. There are 13 residues in the CDR3. Trimming left V 5 bases short and J 10 bases short, with 15 bases between. In germline, CDR1 is SGHTA, CDR2 FQGNSA. The CDR3 spells CASSARLIREQFF. Here the CDR3 DNA reads TGTGCCAGCAGCGCCCGTCTCATCCGGGAGCAGTTCTTC.

V and J are TRBV4-1 and TRBJ2-5; TRBD2 matches at 8 bases. V shed 3 bases, J shed 2 bases, and the junction held 5 bases outside the gene matches. CDR3 length: 15 residues. Germline-derived CDR1 and CDR2 are MGHRA and YSYEKL. The CDR3 region is CASSQGLAGQETQYF. The CDR3 coding sequence is TGCGCCAGCAGCCAGGGATTAGCGGGGCAAGAGACCCAGTACTTC.

This clone was seen a handful of times. This chain links TRBV5-5 with TRBJ1-5, with D possibly being TRBD1 (6 bases). The germline V gene encodes CDR1 SGHKS and CDR2 YYEKEE (reference sequence). Trimming took off 4 bases at V and 5 bases at J, with 13 bases between the two ends. The CDR3 runs to 14 residues. CDR3 amino acids: CASSLQGVDQPQHF. The CDR3 DNA reads as TGTGCCAGCAGCCTACAGGGAGTCGATCAGCCCCAGCATTTT.

This clone was observed a single time. The V gene is TRBV9, the J gene TRBJ2-7; 7 nucleotides line up with TRBD1. Trimming removed 4 bases from V and 5 bases from J; junction bases left unmatched: 9. CDR3 length: 14 residues. Germline V gene lookup returns CDR1 SGDLS and CDR2 YYNGEE. The CDR3 spells CASSLRQGRDEQYF. CDR3 sequence (DNA): TGTGCCAGCAGCTTGAGACAGGGTCGGGACGAGCAGTACTTC.

The CDR3 protein is CASSFFPENEQFF. The DNA for the CDR3 is TGTGCCAGCAGCTTCTTCCCCGAGAACGAGCAGTTCTTC. V and J are TRBV11-2 and TRBJ2-1; unclear D gene. The CDR3 extends over 13 amino acids. Germline CDR1 and CDR2: SGHAT and FQNNGV. V was shortened by 3 bases and J by 10 bases, with 13 bases between the two germline ends.

The J gene is TRBJ2-3, the V gene TRBV5-1; 8 nucleotides match TRBD2. This CDR3 has 17 amino acids. J was trimmed by 0 bases and V by 1 base; bases with no gene match: 7. Germline V gives CDR1 SGHRS, CDR2 YFSETQ. In DNA, the CDR3 is TGCGCCAGCAGCTTGAACGGGGTAGCGGGGAGCACAGATACGCAGTATTTT. This gives the protein CASSLNGVAGSTDTQYF.

The V call is TRBV7-2, the J call TRBJ2-5; 10 nucleotides match TRBD2. The germline V gene encodes CDR1 SGHTA and CDR2 FQGNSA. V gave up 1 base and J gave up 2 bases; unmatched junction bases: 7. The CDR3 consists of 17 residues. CDR3 protein: CASSLGIAGGGQETQYF. CDR3 coding DNA: TGTGCCAGCAGCTTAGGGATAGCGGGAGGTGGGCAAGAGACCCAGTACTTC.

The sample holds a few counts of this clone. The sample carries other DNA sequences with the same CDR3. This chain joins TRBV28 and TRBJ2-5, with D uncertain. The germline V gene has CDR1 MDHEN and CDR2 SYDVKM. CDR3 length: 11 residues. The V and J ends lost 4 bases and 3 bases respectively, with 3 bases between them. The CDR3 coding sequence is TGTGCCAGCAGTTCCGAAGAGACCCAGTACTTC. Encoded protein: CASSSEETQYF.

V gene TRBV27 combines with J gene TRBJ2-7, with D maybe TRBD2 (5 bases). CDR1 is MNHEY and CDR2 is SMNVEV in the germline V gene (reference sequence). This CDR3 contains 14 residues. V gave up 2 bases and J gave up 0 bases, with 8 bases separating them. CDR3 nucleotides: TGTGCCAGCAGTTTAAGACGGGACTCCTACGAGCAGTACTTC. Amino acid sequence: CASSLRRDSYEQYF.

The rearrangement links TRBV9 to TRBJ2-7, with TRBD1 as a possible D gene (5 bases). The V gene's germline CDR1 is SGDLS and CDR2 YYNGEE. The V end was cut by 4 bases, the J end by 2 bases, with 16 bases between. The CDR3 consists of 15 residues. CDR3 protein: CASSPRGAAAYEQYF. CDR3 nucleotides: TGTGCCAGCAGCCCCCGTGGGGCGGCGGCCTACGAGCAGTACTTC.

In this sample, this clone turned up a few times. J is TRBJ2-7 and V is TRBV5-4; possible D gene TRBD1, 6 bases. This CDR3 region has 12 residues. Germline V gene lookup returns CDR1 SGHNT and CDR2 YYREEE (reference sequence). Trimming pared 5 bases from V and 3 bases from J, leaving 9 bases between. DNA of the CDR3: TGTGCCAGCAGTCGGGACATCTACGAGCAGTACTTC. Protein sequence: CASSRDIYEQYF.